Below, 30 T cell receptor beta chains from the same sample are listed, as sequenced in a study of neoadjuvant anti-PD-1 for oral cavity cancer. Sequencing used immunoSEQ multiplex PCR; TCRdb keeps in-frame clones, though not all of them. The table lists fewer than 90,000 clones, 84% of them singletons, with approximately 3.4% in the top ten. The starting material was PBMCs, obtained before nivolumab (anti-PD-1) treatment. Receptor source: a person aged 40 to 85 with oral cavity squamous cell carcinoma.

The chain joins TRBV6-6 to TRBJ2-7; unclear D gene. Germline V gives CDR1 MNHNY, CDR2 SVGAGI (reference sequence). The length of the CDR3 is 13 residues. V dropped 6 bases and J dropped 1 base, with 10 bases sitting between them. CDR3 in amino acids: CASSRGESYEQYF. DNA for the CDR3: TGTGCCAGCAGCCGCGGTGAGTCCTACGAGCAGTACTTC.

This clone showed up just once. The CDR3 nucleotides are TGTGCCAGCAGAGCTGGGACAGGGGATCAGCCCCAGCATTTT. This encodes CASRAGTGDQPQHF. The rearrangement links TRBV27 to TRBJ1-5; 10 bases align to TRBD1. CDR1 and CDR2 from the germline V gene are MNHEY and SMNVEV (reference sequence). The CDR3 runs 14 residues. With 6 bases clipped from V and 5 bases from J, the junction kept 4 bases outside the gene matches.

V gene TRBV5-5 combines with J gene TRBJ2-1; 15 nucleotides align to TRBD2. This CDR3 has 18 amino acids. Germline trimming cut 3 bases from V and 6 bases from J; bases unmatched to any gene: 10. The germline V gene has CDR1 SGHKS and CDR2 YYEKEE (reference sequence). The DNA of the CDR3 is TGTGCCAGCAGCTATACCGGGACTAGCGGGAGGTTCGGCAATGAGCAGTTCTTC. This encodes CASSYTGTSGRFGNEQFF.

The chain employs TRBV28 and TRBJ1-4; D is unresolved. Per germline, CDR1 MDHEN and CDR2 SYDVKM. The CDR3 runs 14 residues. Trimming cost V 5 bases and J 4 bases, with 11 bases left between them. CDR3 DNA sequence: TGTGCCAGCAGTCCCTCCGAACGTAATGAAAAACTGTTTTTT. Translating gives CASSPSERNEKLFF.

The CDR3 sequence: CASSQGYSNQPQHF. DNA of the CDR3: TGTGCCAGTAGTCAAGGTTATAGCAATCAGCCCCAGCATTTT. The J gene is TRBJ1-5, the V gene TRBV19; D ambiguous. The germline gives CDR1 LNHDA, CDR2 SQIVND (reference sequence). The CDR3 loop spans 14 amino acids. V lost 5 bases and J 0 bases, leaving 8 bases between the germline ends.

The table lists this clone with a few counts. The chain combines TRBV7-8 with TRBJ2-5; 8 bases map to TRBD1. The CDR3 spans 16 residues. J gave up 4 bases and V 3 bases, and 10 bases lay outside the gene matches. In germline, CDR1 is SGHVS, CDR2 FQNEAQ. The DNA of the CDR3 is TGTGCCAGCAGCTTCGATCGTTGGACAGGGTTAGAGACCCAGTACTTC. Protein product: CASSFDRWTGLETQYF. Combining the CDR3 with reference TRBV7-8 and TRBJ2-5 gives the whole variable domain GAGVSQSPRYKVAKRGQDVALRCDPISGHVSLFWYQQALGQGPEFLTYFQNEAQLDKSGLPSDRFFAERPEGSVSTLKIQRTQQEDSAVYLCASSFDRWTGLETQYFGPGTRLLVL.

The chain links TRBV7-6 to TRBJ2-7, with 12 bases aligning to TRBD2. CDR1 SGHVS and CDR2 FNYEAQ come from the germline V gene. V dropped 1 base and J dropped 7; count of bases not matched to a gene: 2. This CDR3 is 14 amino acids long. The chain's CDR3 is CASSLGLAGDEQYF. DNA for the CDR3: TGTGCCAGCAGCTTAGGACTAGCGGGAGATGAGCAGTACTTC.

The V call is TRBV4-1, the J call TRBJ2-1; 11 bases agree with TRBD2. The CDR3 has 16 amino acids. With V trimmed by 0 bases and J by 7 bases, 5 bases remained unmatched. Germline loops: CDR1 MGHRA, CDR2 YSYEKL. CDR3 loop: CASSQDNSGRANEQFF. The CDR3 nucleotides read TGCGCCAGCAGCCAAGATAATAGCGGGAGGGCAAATGAGCAGTTCTTC.

The chain employs TRBV5-1 and TRBJ1-1; a weak D match, TRBD1 (6 bases). Germline V gives CDR1 SGHRS, CDR2 YFSETQ. The CDR3 sequence is 14 residues long. V shed 4 bases and J shed 7 bases, with 17 bases lying between them. The chain's CDR3 is CASSATGTRSEAFF. The CDR3 DNA follows: TGCGCCAGCAGCGCCACCGGGACACGGAGTGAAGCTTTCTTT.

This chain links TRBV27 with TRBJ2-1; 11 bases map to TRBD2. Germline V gives CDR1 MNHEY, CDR2 SMNVEV (reference sequence). Trimming took 5 bases from V and 0 from J; bases not matched to a gene: 18. The CDR3 consists of 21 residues. The CDR3 region has the DNA TGTGCCAGCAGTCTTAGGGCTCCCGGGACTAGCGGAGGGAGCTCCTACAATGAGCAGTTCTTC. Translating gives CASSLRAPGTSGGSSYNEQFF.

This chain uses TRBV28 with TRBJ2-1; TRBD1 is a possible D gene (6 bases). V lost 3 bases and J 3 bases, leaving 18 bases between the germline ends. The CDR3 totals 17 residues. From germline, CDR1 is MDHEN and CDR2 SYDVKM. The CDR3 here is CASSFVGLGQNYNEQFF. DNA for the CDR3: TGTGCCAGCAGTTTTGTTGGGTTAGGACAGAACTACAATGAGCAGTTCTTC.

The chain combines TRBV5-6 with TRBJ2-3; D may correspond to TRBD1 or TRBD2 (5 bases each). CDR3 length: 14 amino acids. Germline V gene lookup returns CDR1 SGHDT and CDR2 YYEEEE. V was clipped by 3 bases and J by 6 bases, with 14 bases between them. The chain's CDR3 is CASSWDGLGDTQYF. The DNA of the CDR3 is TGTGCCAGCAGCTGGGACGGACTCGGGGATACGCAGTATTTT.

V and J are TRBV7-8 and TRBJ2-7, with TRBD1 identical over 9 bases. CDR1 and CDR2 (germline): SGHVS, FQNEAQ. Unmatched junction bases numbered 4, after V lost 5 bases and J lost 2 bases. CDR3 length equals 14 residues. CDR3 region: CASSPGTGTYEQYF. CDR3 in DNA: TGTGCCAGCAGCCCCGGGACAGGGACCTACGAGCAGTACTTC.

The rearrangement links TRBV6-1 to TRBJ1-5, with D perhaps matching TRBD1 (6 bases). Germline V gives CDR1 MNHNS, CDR2 SASEGT. The CDR3 extends over 14 amino acids. V lost 3 bases and J 4 bases, leaving 10 bases between the germline ends. CDR3: CASSEGQGNQPQHF. The CDR3 DNA follows: TGTGCCAGCAGTGAGGGGCAGGGGAATCAGCCCCAGCATTTT.

The sample holds one count of this clone. This chain connects TRBV11-2 to TRBJ1-2, with 8 positions matching TRBD1. Germline CDR1 and CDR2: SGHAT and FQNNGV. Unmatched junction bases numbered 9, after V lost 4 bases and J lost 5 bases. This CDR3 has 15 residues. The CDR3 DNA reads TGTGCCAGCAGCTACGGGACAGGCTTTGGATATGGCTACACCTTC. Translated, it gives CASSYGTGFGYGYTF.

The chain's CDR3 is CASSPERRQHHTF. The DNA for the CDR3 is TGTGCCAGCAGTCCGGAACGGCGGCAGCATCACACCTTC. This chain connects TRBV6-5 to TRBJ1-2, with unresolved D. CDR1 is MNHEY, CDR2 SVGAGI, per germline. Trimming stripped 5 bases from V and 12 bases from J, with 19 bases between. CDR3 length: 13 residues.

The chain joins TRBV6-1 to TRBJ1-5; D call uncertain. CDR3 length equals 14 residues. CDR1 and CDR2 from the germline V gene are MNHNS and SASEGT. V lost 5 bases and J lost 2, with 10 bases in between. CDR3 loop: CASSSDEGNQPQHF. CDR3 DNA: TGTGCCAGCAGTTCGGACGAGGGCAATCAGCCCCAGCATTTT.

The chain recombines TRBV5-1 with TRBJ1-1; D ambiguous. This CDR3 contains 13 residues. The germline V and J ends were trimmed by 2 bases and 1 base, with 6 bases remaining between them. Germline V lookup: CDR1 SGHRS, CDR2 YFSETQ. The CDR3 spells CASSFGENTEAFF. The CDR3 bases are TGCGCCAGCAGCTTTGGAGAGAACACTGAAGCTTTCTTT. The full variable domain, in which reference TRBV5-1 and TRBJ1-1 provide the parts outside the CDR3, is KAGVTQTPRYLIKTRGQQVTLSCSPISGHRSVSWYQQTPGQGLQFLFEYFSETQRNKGNFPGRFSGRQFSNSRSEMNVSTLELGDSALYLCASSFGENTEAFFGQGTRLTVV.

V gene TRBV14 combines with J gene TRBJ2-2; 8 bases are shared with TRBD2. The CDR3 runs to 17 residues. With V trimmed by 3 bases and J by 7 bases, 13 bases remained unmatched. Germline CDR1 is SGHDN and CDR2 is FVKESK. CDR3 coding DNA: TGTGCCAGCAGCCACCGGCCAGCGGGAGTTGAGAGCGGGGAGCTGTTTTTT. It is translated as CASSHRPAGVESGELFF.

This chain joins TRBV7-3 and TRBJ2-7; unclear D gene. V lost 2 bases and J 2 bases, leaving 19 bases between the germline ends. The CDR3 covers 17 residues. Germline CDR1 reads SGHTA; CDR2 reads FQGTGA. The chain's CDR3 is CASSLGPGFSRTYEQYF. The CDR3 bases are TGTGCCAGCAGCTTAGGTCCAGGTTTTAGCCGGACCTACGAGCAGTACTTC.

A remark on this clone: Its ends do not fully match the called genes, so a read error is possible. The J gene is TRBJ1-3, the V gene TRBV7-7, with a tentative D call TRBD1 (6 bases). The germline CDR1 and CDR2 sequences are SSHAT and FNYEAQ (reference sequence). CDR3 length: 14 amino acids. CDR3 nucleotides: TGTGCTAGCAGCCCTGCAGGGGCCGGAAACACCATATATTTT. It codes for CASSPAGAGNTIYF.

CDR3 region: CASRPGTSALRYNTGELFF. DNA for the CDR3: TGTGCCAGCAGGCCCGGGACTAGCGCATTACGATACAATACCGGGGAGCTGTTTTTT. V usage is TRBV11-2 and J usage is TRBJ2-2; 10 bases are a match to TRBD2. CDR1 and CDR2 from the germline V gene are SGHAT and FQNNGV. The CDR3 spans 19 residues. The J segment lost 5 bases and the V segment lost 6 bases, leaving 18 bases of the junction unmatched. The full variable domain, completed using reference TRBV11-2 and TRBJ2-2, is EAGVAQSPRYKIIEKRQSVAFWCNPISGHATLYWYQQILGQGPKLLIQFQNNGVVDDSQLPKDRFSAERLKGVDSTLKIQPAKLEDSAVYLCASRPGTSALRYNTGELFFGEGSRLTVL.

The chain carries TRBV5-8 and TRBJ2-7; 12 bases fit TRBD2. Trimming took 0 bases from V and 3 from J; bases not matched to a gene: 1. Germline assignment: CDR1 SGHTS and CDR2 YDEGEE. This CDR3 comprises 15 residues. The CDR3 region is CASSLGLAGVYEQYF. For the CDR3, the DNA is TGTGCCAGCAGCTTGGGACTAGCGGGAGTCTACGAGCAGTACTTC.

In this sample, this clone turned up once. The CDR3 protein is CASTRTGLYGYTF. The CDR3, as DNA: TGTGCCAGCACCCGGACAGGATTGTATGGCTACACCTTC. The chain has TRBV2 and TRBJ1-2; 7 nucleotides align to TRBD1. V gave up 7 bases and J gave up 5 bases; unmatched junction bases: 7. The length of the CDR3 is 13 residues. Germline CDR1 is SNHLY and CDR2 is FYNNEI. The full variable domain, with the rest looked up from reference TRBV2 and TRBJ1-2, is EPEVTQTPSHQVTQMGQEVILRCVPISNHLYFYWYRQILGQKVEFLVSFYNNEISEKSEIFDDQFSVERPDGSNFTLKIRSTKLEDSAMYFCASTRTGLYGYTFGSGTRLTVV.

The chain joins TRBV28 to TRBJ1-1; D is ambiguous. The germline CDR1 and CDR2 sequences are MDHEN and SYDVKM. The V gene lost 3 bases and the J gene lost 0 bases, with 8 bases spanning the gap. The CDR3 contains 14 residues. The DNA for the CDR3 is TGTGCCAGCAGTTTGCCAGCACTGAACACTGAAGCTTTCTTT. Its translation is CASSLPALNTEAFF.

The V call is TRBV9, the J call TRBJ2-2; D perhaps matches TRBD2 (6 bases). The V end lost 3 bases, the J end lost 2 bases, and 11 bases lay between the germline ends. Germline V CDR1 and CDR2: SGDLS, YYNGEE. The CDR3 extends over 15 amino acids. The CDR3 sequence is CASSEGLINTGELFF. The CDR3 DNA reads as TGTGCCAGCAGCGAGGGACTTATAAACACCGGGGAGCTGTTTTTT.

This clone showed up just once. The gene calls are TRBV9 and TRBJ2-5; tentative D call: TRBD1 (5 bases). Trimming shortened V by 4 bases and J by 5 bases, and 12 bases separated the two germline ends. This CDR3 spans 13 amino acids. Germline V gene lookup returns CDR1 SGDLS and CDR2 YYNGEE. This chain's CDR3 is CASSPGFGETQYF. The CDR3 DNA sequence: TGTGCCAGCAGCCCAGGGTTTGGGGAGACCCAGTACTTC.

The chain is built from TRBV10-2 and TRBJ2-1; a weak D match, TRBD1 (6 bases). Between the trimmed V and J ends, which lost 7 bases and 7 bases, there was a span of 8 bases. The CDR3 is 11 amino acids. The germline V gene encodes CDR1 WSHSY and CDR2 SAAADI. CDR3: CASTQGNEQFF. CDR3 in DNA: TGCGCCAGCACCCAGGGGAATGAGCAGTTCTTC.

V usage is TRBV6-5 and J usage is TRBJ2-7; TRBD1 aligns across 7 bases. The junction had 7 bases not matched to a gene; V was cut back by 2 bases and J by 6 bases. Germline CDR1 is MNHEY and CDR2 is SVGAGI. This CDR3 spans 14 amino acids. CDR3 amino acids: CASSYDRVSSEQYF. In DNA form, the CDR3 reads TGTGCCAGCAGTTACGACAGGGTATCGTCCGAGCAGTACTTC.

This chain connects TRBV7-2 to TRBJ1-5; no clear D. The CDR3 covers 16 residues. Trimming took off 3 bases at V and 7 bases at J, with 19 bases between the two ends. In germline, CDR1 is SGHTA, CDR2 FQGNSA. CDR3 residues: CASSFTAAGSVQPQHF. The CDR3 DNA reads TGTGCCAGCAGCTTCACCGCGGCCGGATCGGTCCAGCCCCAGCATTTT.